This entry lists 2 T cell receptor beta chains sequenced from one sample in a study of metastatic and nonmetastatic thyroid tumors. All patients were untreated before thyroid surgery. TCRdb reanalyzed the PCR reads via MiXCR. The sample has about 15,000 clones, about 35% seen once; the top ten hold approximately 10%. The sample taken for sequencing was tumor tissue. The origin of the receptors is a male donor with papillary thyroid cancer or a benign thyroid nodule (not recorded which). Some clones in this sample may be carry-over from other donors' samples.

This clone was recorded once. The chain joins TRBV20-1 to TRBJ2-1; 12 bases are a match to TRBD2. The germline V gene has CDR1 DFQATT and CDR2 SNEGSKA (reference sequence). The V segment lost 3 bases and the J segment 7 bases; nucleotides outside the gene matches: 4. The CDR3 consists of 14 residues. The chain's CDR3 is CSASRTSGRNEQFF. The CDR3 DNA reads as TGCAGTGCTAGTCGTACTAGCGGGAGGAATGAGCAGTTCTTC.

By proportion, this clone is medium-sized. The chain links TRBV28 to TRBJ1-2; D might be TRBD1 (6 bases). CDR1 is MDHEN and CDR2 is SYDVKM in the germline V gene. This CDR3 is 14 amino acids long. Trimming pared 2 bases from V and 5 bases from J, leaving 12 bases between. The CDR3, as DNA: TGTGCCAGCAGTTTAGTGGGCAGGGGATATGGCTACACCTTC. Protein product: CASSLVGRGYGYTF.